This is a list of T cell receptor beta chains from one sample in a study of T cells in Graves' hyperthyroidism and ophthalmopathy. One entry per CDR3 protein results from TCRdb running MiXCR on the multiplex PCR reads. The sample contains hundreds of thousands of distinct CDR3 sequences, around a fifth of which appear only once. The specimen was blood. These receptors were collected from an older woman with Graves' ophthalmopathy. Each CDR3 is given with its conserved first and last residue. The order of the fields is V gene, CDR3 protein.

TRBV30,CAWTPRGLAGGWSYNEQFF
TRBV27,CASRGGTSAEQYF
TRBV7-2,CASSSSLAGANEQFF
TRBV30,CAWSGLPNQPQHF
TRBV20-1,CSARLAGVLGTADTQYF
TRBV6-2/TRBV6-3,CASKLVQTGELFF
TRBV11-3,CASSSTLAGGERGNEQFF
TRBV12-3/TRBV12-4,CASSLKGSSIQPQHF
TRBV6-2/TRBV6-3,CASSYSPLAGGGEQFF
TRBV29-1,CSVVKGAGEQFF
TRBV4-1,CASSQVSGQGEKLFF
TRBV7-9,CASSHGPTGDTQYF
TRBV6-1,CASRTVLYSPLHF
TRBV2,CASSEFGEIAYEQYF
TRBV10-3,CAIGAGVETQYF
TRBV6-5,CASSYLAAAYSTDTQYF